These 26 T cell receptor beta chains were sequenced from one sample in a study of beta chain features in type 1 diabetes. Study-level results: TCRB CDR3s were moderately but significantly shorter in Type 1 diabetes patients in all four CD4+ subsets.

As every portion of the isolated RNA was reverse transcribed, the sequencing read expressed TCRB transcripts. Clones were sequenced by immunoSEQ multiplex PCR, and TCRdb holds only the in-frame ones, with some missing. The sample lists hundreds of thousands of clones, about 14% occurring once. These receptors are not linked to any known antigen. The sample was naive CD4+ T cells from blood. The receptor set was obtained from a man aged 18 to 35 with type 1 diabetes.

This clone was seen a few times. The chain is built from TRBV30 and TRBJ2-7; D not certain. The CDR3 loop spans 13 amino acids. Trimming cost V 0 bases and J 2 bases, with 8 bases left between them. The germline V gene encodes CDR1 GTSNPN and CDR2 SVGIG (reference sequence). The CDR3 region has the DNA TGTGCCTGGAGTGTATGGGGTCCCTACGAGCAGTACTTC. Protein sequence: CAWSVWGPYEQYF.

The CDR3, as DNA: TGTGCCAGCAGGGCTAACCGGGACAGGAGCTATGGCTACACCTTC. Its translation: CASRANRDRSYGYTF. The gene calls are TRBV2 and TRBJ1-2, with 8 bases matching TRBD1. Germline CDR1 reads SNHLY; CDR2 reads FYNNEI. There are 15 residues in the CDR3. V gave up 6 bases and J gave up 4 bases; unmatched junction bases: 10. Looking up the rest from reference TRBV2 and TRBJ1-2 gives the full variable domain: EPEVTQTPSHQVTQMGQEVILRCVPISNHLYFYWYRQILGQKVEFLVSFYNNEISEKSEIFDDQFSVERPDGSNFTLKIRSTKLEDSAMYFCASRANRDRSYGYTFGSGTRLTVV.

This clone was detected a few times. Other DNA sequences in this sample translate to the same CDR3. In DNA form, the CDR3 reads TGTGCCAGCAGCTCCCGGACAGGCAGCTCCTACAATGAGCAGTTCTTC. This codes for CASSSRTGSSYNEQFF. The chain recombines TRBV7-2 with TRBJ2-1, with 7 bases aligning to TRBD1. Germline trimming cut 4 bases from V and 0 bases from J; bases unmatched to any gene: 6. This CDR3 has 16 amino acids. The V gene's germline CDR1 is SGHTA and CDR2 FQGNSA. The full variable domain, in which reference TRBV7-2 and TRBJ2-1 provide the parts outside the CDR3, is GAGVSQSPSNKVTEKGKDVELRCDPISGHTALYWYRQSLGQGLEFLIYFQGNSAPDKSGLPSDRFSAERTGGSVSTLTIQRTQQEDSAVYLCASSSRTGSSYNEQFFGPGTRLTVL.

The table lists this clone with a few counts. The rearrangement joins TRBV6-6 to TRBJ2-3; TRBD1 is a possible D gene (6 bases). This CDR3 is built from 14 residues. CDR1 and CDR2 (germline): MNHNY, SVGAGI (reference sequence). The V gene lost 6 bases and the J gene lost 0 bases, with 10 bases spanning the gap. CDR3 region: CASRPGDSTDTQYF. CDR3 sequence (DNA): TGTGCCAGCAGACCAGGGGATAGCACAGATACGCAGTATTTT.

The chain recombines TRBV28 with TRBJ2-7; 9 nucleotides match TRBD1. The ends lost 5 bases at V and 1 base at J; junction bases unmatched: 6. This CDR3 spans 15 amino acids. Germline values: CDR1 MDHEN, CDR2 SYDVKM. CDR3 protein: CASSGRGTGSYEQYF. As DNA, the CDR3 is TGTGCCAGCAGTGGCCGAGGGACAGGGTCCTACGAGCAGTACTTC.

The table lists this clone with a few counts. The chain has TRBV6-5 and TRBJ2-3; unclear D gene. The V end lost 0 bases, the J end lost 0 bases, and 10 bases lay between the germline ends. The CDR3 has 16 residues. Germline lookup yields CDR1 MNHEY and CDR2 SVGAGI. CDR3 in amino acids: CASSYSSATSTDTQYF. The CDR3 region has the DNA TGTGCCAGCAGTTACTCTTCGGCAACTAGCACAGATACGCAGTATTTT.

For the CDR3, the DNA is TGTGCCAGCTCACCACTAGGGACAGGCTATGGCTACACCTTC. Amino acid sequence: CASSPLGTGYGYTF. The gene calls are TRBV18 and TRBJ1-2, with 8 bases aligning to TRBD1. The V and J ends lost 1 base and 4 bases, in that order; junction bases with no gene match: 2. The CDR3 is made up of 14 amino acids. Germline CDR1 is KGHSH and CDR2 is LQKENI.

This chain joins TRBV27 and TRBJ2-3; 8 bases are shared with TRBD2. The germline gives CDR1 MNHEY, CDR2 SMNVEV (reference sequence). The CDR3 length is 15 residues. V was clipped by 4 bases and J by 0 bases; unmatched bases: 3. The CDR3 region has the DNA TGTGCCAGCAGTTCTATAGCGGGAAGCACAGATACGCAGTATTTT. This gives the protein CASSSIAGSTDTQYF.

This clone was found a few times. V gene TRBV11-2 combines with J gene TRBJ1-6; D is ambiguous. Per the germline V gene, CDR1 is SGHAT and CDR2 is FQNNGV. Between the trimmed V and J ends, which lost 2 bases and 8 bases, there was a span of 13 bases. The CDR3 length is 15 residues. The CDR3 reads CASSLLRVNDSPLHF. CDR3 sequence (DNA): TGTGCCAGCAGCTTACTACGGGTGAACGATTCACCCCTCCACTTT.

A few counts support this clone. The rearrangement links TRBV5-1 to TRBJ2-7, with 10 bases lining up with TRBD1. The CDR3 consists of 15 residues. Germline lookup yields CDR1 SGHRS and CDR2 YFSETQ. V lost 4 bases to trimming and J lost 7 bases; unmatched junction nucleotides: 11. The CDR3 region has the DNA TGCGCCAGCAGCACCCGGGACAGGGGACCAGGGGAGCAGTACTTC. This codes for CASSTRDRGPGEQYF.

This chain connects TRBV7-2 to TRBJ2-5; D possibly matches TRBD1 or TRBD2 (5 bases each). Germline lookup yields CDR1 SGHTA and CDR2 FQGNSA. Trimming left V 5 bases short and J 7 bases short, with 23 bases between. This CDR3 has 16 amino acids. CDR3 sequence: CASSPYTGTGMGTQYF. DNA for the CDR3: TGTGCCAGCAGCCCATATACCGGGACCGGGATGGGGACCCAGTACTTC.

This chain connects TRBV4-1 to TRBJ1-6, with 7 bases identical to TRBD1. The CDR3 length is 16 residues. The junction had 12 bases not matched to a gene; V was cut back by 5 bases and J by 8 bases. Germline V lookup: CDR1 MGHRA, CDR2 YSYEKL. Written as DNA, the CDR3 is TGCGCCAGCAGCACTCGGAATGGGGACAGAGATTCACCCCTCCACTTT. This gives the protein CASSTRNGDRDSPLHF.

This clone was seen a few times. The J gene is TRBJ1-4, the V gene TRBV11-1; no definite D call. Germline lookup yields CDR1 SGHAT and CDR2 FQDESV (reference sequence). CDR3 length: 15 residues. V lost 6 bases, J lost 0 bases, and 11 bases lay in between. The CDR3 bases are TGTGCCAGCAGTTTTCCCGGAGCAACTAATGAAAAACTGTTTTTT. Its protein is CASSFPGATNEKLFF. Combining the CDR3 with reference TRBV11-1 and TRBJ1-4 gives the whole variable domain EAEVAQSPRYKITEKSQAVAFWCDPISGHATLYWYRQILGQGPELLVQFQDESVVDDSQLPKDRFSAERLKGVDSTLKIQPAELGDSAMYLCASSFPGATNEKLFFGSGTQLSVL.

This clone was seen more than once but under ten times. The V call is TRBV7-2, the J call TRBJ2-1, with TRBD2 matching over 15 bases. This CDR3 has 17 residues. Germline V gives CDR1 SGHTA, CDR2 FQGNSA. V gave up 5 bases and J gave up 4 bases; unmatched junction bases: 6. DNA of the CDR3: TGTGCCAGCAGCCCCCGGACTAGCGGGGGGGATTACAATGAGCAGTTCTTC. Translated, it gives CASSPRTSGGDYNEQFF.

Many counts were recorded for this clone. In the same sample, other DNA sequences code for this CDR3. The chain is built from TRBV18 and TRBJ2-3; D not certain. Deletions cut 1 base from V and 4 bases from J, with 3 bases between. This CDR3 contains 12 residues. CDR1 and CDR2 from the germline V gene are KGHSH and LQKENI. The CDR3 DNA reads as TGTGCCAGCTCACCACGGGCAGATACGCAGTATTTT. Its protein product is CASSPRADTQYF.

The chain combines TRBV7-9 with TRBJ2-4; TRBD2 matches 7 bases. Germline CDR1 and CDR2: SEHNR and FQNEAQ (reference sequence). CDR3 length: 16 amino acids. V lost 5 bases to trimming and J lost 8 bases; unmatched junction nucleotides: 15. The CDR3 sequence: CASSPVAGPLHDIQYF. DNA for the CDR3: TGTGCCAGCAGCCCCGTAGCGGGCCCCCTCCATGACATTCAGTACTTC.

This clone was observed a single time. The rearrangement uses TRBV5-1 and TRBJ1-2; 9 nucleotides align to TRBD1. The CDR3 length is 12 residues. V was clipped by 6 bases and J by 6 bases; unmatched bases: 3. Germline V lookup: CDR1 SGHRS, CDR2 YFSETQ. The CDR3 sequence: CASTRTGDGYTF. CDR3 coding DNA: TGCGCCAGCACCCGGACAGGGGATGGCTACACCTTC.

V gene TRBV5-1 combines with J gene TRBJ2-5; D not certain. Germline assignment: CDR1 SGHRS and CDR2 YFSETQ. The CDR3 has 12 amino acids. With 4 bases removed from V and 5 bases from J, the gap between germline ends came to 9 bases. CDR3 loop: CASSGDMETQYF. For the CDR3, the DNA is TGCGCCAGCAGCGGCGACATGGAGACCCAGTACTTC.

The J gene is TRBJ1-2, the V gene TRBV27; unclear D gene. V was shortened by 7 bases and J by 6 bases, with 12 bases between the two germline ends. Looked up from germline, CDR1 is MNHEY and CDR2 is SMNVEV (reference sequence). This CDR3 comprises 12 residues. CDR3: CASTLVGDGYTF. The CDR3 DNA reads TGTGCCAGCACCCTCGTTGGAGATGGCTACACCTTC.

This clone has just a few counts. This chain uses TRBV7-2 with TRBJ2-5, with D tentatively TRBD2 (6 bases). Germline V gives CDR1 SGHTA, CDR2 FQGNSA. V was shortened by 3 bases and J by 4 bases, with 12 bases between the two germline ends. The CDR3 covers 14 residues. In DNA form, the CDR3 reads TGTGCCAGCAGCTTTGGGAGGAGCGGAGAGACCCAGTACTTC. Amino acids: CASSFGRSGETQYF.

This chain uses TRBV28 with TRBJ2-1, with D uncertain. The CDR3 loop spans 12 amino acids. CDR1 and CDR2 from the germline V gene are MDHEN and SYDVKM. The V end lost 7 bases, the J end lost 7 bases, and 11 bases lay between the germline ends. The CDR3 here is CASTFGWNEQFF. CDR3 DNA sequence: TGTGCCAGCACCTTTGGTTGGAATGAGCAGTTCTTC. The full variable domain, with the rest looked up from reference TRBV28 and TRBJ2-1, is DVKVTQSSRYLVKRTGEKVFLECVQDMDHENMFWYRQDPGLGLRLIYFSYDVKMKEKGDIPEGYSVSREKKERFSLILESASTNQTSMYLCASTFGWNEQFFGPGTRLTVL.

The chain is built from TRBV11-2 and TRBJ1-4; possible D gene TRBD1, 6 bases. This CDR3 is built from 14 residues. CDR1 is SGHAT, CDR2 FQNNGV, per germline. Between the trimmed V and J ends, which lost 6 bases and 4 bases, there was a span of 12 bases. The CDR3 protein is CASSIQGVNEKLFF. CDR3 DNA: TGTGCCAGCAGTATACAGGGTGTTAATGAAAAACTGTTTTTT.

This clone has only a few counts. The chain has TRBV10-3 and TRBJ2-7, with 7 nucleotides matching TRBD1. V lost 7 bases to trimming and J lost 5 bases; unmatched junction nucleotides: 11. The CDR3 sequence is 14 residues long. Germline lookup yields CDR1 ENHRY and CDR2 SYGVKD. CDR3 nucleotide sequence: TGTGCCATCACCCGGGACAGCAAGAGCCACGAGCAGTACTTC. Its protein is CAITRDSKSHEQYF.

This clone was picked up one time. This chain uses TRBV28 with TRBJ1-2; TRBD1 matches 12 bases. Germline CDR1 MDHEN, CDR2 SYDVKM. Germline trimming cut 3 bases from V and 7 bases from J; bases unmatched to any gene: 12. The CDR3 spans 17 residues. The CDR3 sequence is CASSFGTGQGALGGYTF. The CDR3 DNA reads TGTGCCAGCAGTTTCGGGACGGGACAGGGGGCGCTGGGTGGCTACACCTTC.

This clone was seen more than once but under ten times. This chain links TRBV27 with TRBJ2-7; D gene unclear. CDR1 and CDR2 from the germline V gene are MNHEY and SMNVEV (reference sequence). CDR3 length: 13 amino acids. Trimming removed 10 bases at V and 2 bases at J, with 15 bases between. CDR3 bases: TGTGCCACCAATGTTCAGGAAGCCTACGAGCAGTACTTC. It encodes CATNVQEAYEQYF.

Only a few counts were recorded for this clone. This CDR3 reads CASSSRTAQETQYF. In DNA, the CDR3 is TGTGCCAGCAGTTCCCGGACAGCGCAAGAGACCCAGTACTTC. V gene TRBV6-5 combines with J gene TRBJ2-5, with a weak D call TRBD1 (6 bases). The germline V and J ends were trimmed by 4 bases and 2 bases, with 11 bases remaining between them. The germline CDR1 and CDR2 sequences are MNHEY and SVGAGI. There are 14 residues in the CDR3.